This T cell receptor (beta chain) was retrieved from a study of blood T cell repertoires in COVID-19. Contact with a PCR-confirmed or clinician-diagnosed COVID-19 case occurred within 2 weeks of entry. TCRdb's copy holds only in-frame clones and misses some; the assay was immunoSEQ multiplex PCR. The profile shows 320,000 or so clones, 85% of them singletons. Germline CDR1 is MDHEN and CDR2 is SYDVKM. There are 15 residues in the CDR3. V gave up 6 bases and J gave up 3 bases, with 18 bases separating them. V and J are TRBV28 and TRBJ2-7; the D gene is possibly TRBD1 (6 bases). The source is a woman aged 25 to 39 who had been exposed to COVID-19. Sequences were obtained from PBMCs or T cells enriched from blood (not recorded which). Here the CDR3 reads CASSYYRAPIYEQYF. The CDR3 region has the DNA TGTGCCAGCAGCTACTACAGGGCCCCAATCTACGAGCAGTACTTC.